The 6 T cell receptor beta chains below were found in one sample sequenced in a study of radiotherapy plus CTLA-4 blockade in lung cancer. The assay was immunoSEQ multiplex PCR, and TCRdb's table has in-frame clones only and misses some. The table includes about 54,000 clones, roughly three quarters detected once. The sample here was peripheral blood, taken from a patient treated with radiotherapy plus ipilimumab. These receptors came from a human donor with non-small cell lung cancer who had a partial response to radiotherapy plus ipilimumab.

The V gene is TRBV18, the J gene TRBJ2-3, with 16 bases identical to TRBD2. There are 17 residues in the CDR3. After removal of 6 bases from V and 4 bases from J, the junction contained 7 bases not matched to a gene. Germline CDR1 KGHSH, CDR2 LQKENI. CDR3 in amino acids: CASSGTSGGAGPDTQYF. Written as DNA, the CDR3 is TGTGCCAGCTCCGGGACTAGCGGGGGGGCCGGGCCAGATACGCAGTATTTT. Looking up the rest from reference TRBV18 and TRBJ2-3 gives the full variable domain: NAGVMQNPRHLVRRRGQEARLRCSPMKGHSHVYWYRQLPEEGLKFMVYLQKENIIDESGMPKERFSAEFPKEGPSILRIQQVVRGDSAAYFCASSGTSGGAGPDTQYFGPGTRLTVL.

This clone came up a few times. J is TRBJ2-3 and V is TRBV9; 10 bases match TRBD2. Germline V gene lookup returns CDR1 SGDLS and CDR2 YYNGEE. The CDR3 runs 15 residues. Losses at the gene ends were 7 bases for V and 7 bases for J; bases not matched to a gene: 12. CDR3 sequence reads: CASDPGGSGGYTQYF. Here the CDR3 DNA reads TGTGCCAGCGACCCGGGTGGTAGCGGGGGGTATACGCAGTATTTT.

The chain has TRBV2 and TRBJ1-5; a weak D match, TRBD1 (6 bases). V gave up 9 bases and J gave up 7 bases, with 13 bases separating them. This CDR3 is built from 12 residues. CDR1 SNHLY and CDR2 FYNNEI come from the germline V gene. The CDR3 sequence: CASTGSRQPQHF. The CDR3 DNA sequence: TGTGCCAGTACAGGGTCTCGGCAGCCCCAGCATTTT.

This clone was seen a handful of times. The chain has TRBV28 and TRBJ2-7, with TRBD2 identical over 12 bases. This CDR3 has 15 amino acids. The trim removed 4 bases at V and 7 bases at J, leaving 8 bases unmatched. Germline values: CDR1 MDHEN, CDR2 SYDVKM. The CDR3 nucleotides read TGTGCCAGCAGTTCACCTAGCGGGGGGGCTAGGGAGCAGTACTTC. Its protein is CASSSPSGGAREQYF.

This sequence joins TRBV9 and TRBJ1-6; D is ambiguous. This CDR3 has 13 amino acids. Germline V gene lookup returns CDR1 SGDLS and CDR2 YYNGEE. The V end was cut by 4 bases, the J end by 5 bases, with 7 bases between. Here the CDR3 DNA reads TGTGCCAGCAGCCCCTACCATAATTCACCCCTCCACTTT. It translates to CASSPYHNSPLHF. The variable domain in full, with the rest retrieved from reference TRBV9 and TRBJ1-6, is DSGVTQTPKHLITATGQRVTLRCSPRSGDLSVYWYQQSLDQGLQFLIQYYNGEERAKGNILERFSAQQFPDLHSELNLSSLELGDSALYFCASSPYHNSPLHFGNGTRLTVT.

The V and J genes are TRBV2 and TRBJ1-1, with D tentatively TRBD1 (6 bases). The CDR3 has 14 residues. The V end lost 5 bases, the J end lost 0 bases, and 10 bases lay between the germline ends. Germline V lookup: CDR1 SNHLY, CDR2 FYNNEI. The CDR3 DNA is TGTGCCAGCAGTCTCAGGGGTATGAACACTGAAGCTTTCTTT. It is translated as CASSLRGMNTEAFF. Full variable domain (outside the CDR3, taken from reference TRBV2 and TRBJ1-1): EPEVTQTPSHQVTQMGQEVILRCVPISNHLYFYWYRQILGQKVEFLVSFYNNEISEKSEIFDDQFSVERPDGSNFTLKIRSTKLEDSAMYFCASSLRGMNTEAFFGQGTRLTVV.